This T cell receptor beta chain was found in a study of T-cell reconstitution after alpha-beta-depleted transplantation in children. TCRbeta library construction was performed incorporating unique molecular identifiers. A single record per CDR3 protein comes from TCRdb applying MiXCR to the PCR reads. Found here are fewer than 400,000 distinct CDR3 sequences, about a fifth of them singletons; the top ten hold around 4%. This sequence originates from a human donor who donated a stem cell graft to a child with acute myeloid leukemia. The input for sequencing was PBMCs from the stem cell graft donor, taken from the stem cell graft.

CDR3 sequence reads: CASSPLGISSYNEQFF. Here the CDR3 DNA reads TGTGCCAGCAGTCCGTTAGGGATTTCGTCCTACAATGAGCAGTTCTTC. The V call is TRBV12-3 or TRBV12-4, the J call TRBJ2-1; D gene ambiguous. There are 16 residues in the CDR3. V dropped 5 bases and J dropped 1 base, with 15 bases sitting between them.